What follows describes a single T cell receptor (beta chain). This sample was taken from a study of control samples from healthy donors and cancer patients. Germline V CDR1 and CDR2: SGHTA, FQGNSA. The CDR3 contains 15 residues. J gave up 2 bases and V 5 bases, and 6 bases lay outside the gene matches. Using immunoSEQ multiplex PCR, the repertoire was profiled, and TCRdb retains in-frame clones only, with some absent. Among about 120,000 clones, 90% were seen once, and the ten largest hold 2% to 3%. This TCR derives from a middle-aged man in good health. The rearrangement links TRBV7-2 to TRBJ1-3; the match to TRBD1 covers 7 bases. The specimen was blood. CDR3 region: CASSPKTGTGNTIYF. The CDR3 region has the DNA TGTGCCAGCAGCCCCAAGACAGGGACTGGAAACACCATATATTTT.